Listed here are 30 T cell receptor beta chains from one sample, sequenced in a study of technical replicates of blood from several donors (dated by TCRdb to about 2017). The library was made by the immunoSEQ multiplex PCR assay. The table comes from immuneACCESS by way of TCRdb, which keeps in-frame sequences with V and J called. Part of the clones is missing from these tables; in studies checked, under half for an unresolved V gene and the rest for unknown reasons. Recorded for this sample are tens of thousands of clones; 95% to 97% of them occurred a single time. Approximately 0.3% of the sample belongs to the ten largest clones. The sample consisted of T cells isolated from PBMCs. The receptors shown here come from a human donor in good health.

J is TRBJ1-2 and V is TRBV6-1, with 9 positions matching TRBD1. The CDR3 is made up of 15 amino acids. The J segment lost 4 bases and the V segment lost 6 bases, leaving 9 bases of the junction unmatched. The germline V gene encodes CDR1 MNHNS and CDR2 SASEGT. The CDR3 sequence: CASSDGGTGPYGYTF. CDR3 coding DNA: TGTGCCAGCAGCGACGGCGGGACAGGGCCCTATGGCTACACCTTC.

The chain joins TRBV6-1 to TRBJ2-2; TRBD1 is a possible D gene (5 bases). The CDR3 spans 15 residues. Germline CDR1 and CDR2: MNHNS and SASEGT. V lost 4 bases, J lost 4 bases, and 13 bases lay in between. The CDR3 sequence is CASSVQGMGTGELFF. CDR3 in DNA: TGTGCCAGCAGTGTTCAGGGAATGGGCACCGGGGAGCTGTTTTTT.

The gene calls are TRBV5-4 and TRBJ2-2, with D possibly TRBD1 on 6 matching bases. The V end lost 9 bases, the J end lost 3 bases, and 12 bases lay between the germline ends. The CDR3 runs 13 residues. CDR1 is SGHNT and CDR2 is YYREEE in the germline V gene (reference sequence). The CDR3, as DNA: TGTGCCACCCACAGGGCATACACCGGGGAGCTGTTTTTT. Residues: CATHRAYTGELFF.

The chain is built from TRBV20-1 and TRBJ2-3; D remains ambiguous. V was cut by 3 bases and J by 10 bases, with 8 bases left in between. Germline lookup yields CDR1 DFQATT and CDR2 SNEGSKA (reference sequence). CDR3 length: 10 amino acids. As DNA, the CDR3 is TGCAGTGCTAGCGACGACTCGCAGTATTTT. Its protein product is CSASDDSQYF.

The table lists this clone with a count of one. This sequence joins TRBV6-1 and TRBJ1-5, with D possibly TRBD1 on 6 matching bases. Germline-derived CDR1 and CDR2 are MNHNS and SASEGT. V lost 4 bases, J lost 3 bases, and 16 bases lay in between. The CDR3 has 16 residues. CDR3 sequence: CASSGPQDSFNQPQHF. For the CDR3, the DNA is TGTGCCAGCAGTGGTCCCCAGGACAGCTTCAATCAGCCCCAGCATTTT.

CDR3 region: CASSLTTGKTQYF. The CDR3 coding sequence is TGTGCCAGCAGTTTAACGACCGGGAAGACCCAGTACTTC. The V gene is TRBV27, the J gene TRBJ2-5, with D tentatively TRBD2 (5 bases). Germline-derived CDR1 and CDR2 are MNHEY and SMNVEV (reference sequence). V lost 2 bases and J 6 bases, leaving 10 bases between the germline ends. The CDR3 has 13 residues.

This rearrangement joins TRBV7-9 to TRBJ1-2; the match to TRBD1 covers 8 bases. Trimming cost V 8 bases and J 4 bases; bases outside gene matches: 6. The CDR3 length is 13 residues. CDR1 and CDR2 (germline): SEHNR, FQNEAQ (reference sequence). CDR3 DNA: TGTGCCAGCGCACGACAGGGGATCTATGGCTACACCTTC. Its translation: CASARQGIYGYTF.

To note about this clone: A read error may account for a junction end that differs from germline. Other DNA sequences in this specimen translate into the identical CDR3. The chain has TRBV6-1 and TRBJ1-1, with 12 positions matching TRBD1. The V gene's germline CDR1 is MNHNS and CDR2 SASEGT. CDR3 length equals 16 residues. The CDR3 DNA follows: TGTGCCAGCAGTGAAGCCGGGACAGGGGGCCTCACTGAGGCTTTCTTT. Its translation is CASSEAGTGGLTEAFF.

This clone was seen just once. The rearrangement links TRBV10-3 to TRBJ1-2; 10 bases map to TRBD1. This CDR3 has 16 residues. V was clipped by 7 bases and J by 4 bases; unmatched bases: 12. The germline CDR1 and CDR2 sequences are ENHRY and SYGVKD. This chain's CDR3 is CAITPNKDRGSYGYTF. The CDR3 DNA reads as TGTGCCATCACCCCAAATAAGGACAGGGGGAGCTATGGCTACACCTTC.

The chain links TRBV28 to TRBJ1-1; TRBD1 matches at 8 bases. In germline, CDR1 is MDHEN, CDR2 SYDVKM. CDR3 length equals 17 residues. Trimming took 3 bases from V and 1 from J; bases not matched to a gene: 10. DNA of the CDR3: TGTGCCAGCAGTTTGTTTTCCCCCGGACAGGGGAACACTGAAGCTTTCTTT. This translates into CASSLFSPGQGNTEAFF.

This chain connects TRBV5-6 to TRBJ2-5; D is possibly TRBD2 (6 bases). Trimming removed 2 bases at V and 1 base at J, with 6 bases between. CDR1 and CDR2 (germline): SGHDT, YYEEEE. The CDR3 is 13 residues long. The CDR3 is CASSFSGQETQYF. CDR3 sequence (DNA): TGTGCCAGCAGCTTTAGCGGCCAAGAGACCCAGTACTTC.

J is TRBJ2-1 and V is TRBV5-6, with 7 bases aligning to TRBD1. This CDR3 region has 13 residues. Germline CDR1 and CDR2: SGHDT and YYEEEE. V lost 3 bases to trimming and J lost 8 bases; unmatched junction nucleotides: 5. The CDR3 nucleotides are TGTGCCAGCAGCTCCTGGACAGGCGATGAGCAGTTCTTC. Its translation: CASSSWTGDEQFF.

This chain connects TRBV6-5 to TRBJ2-1; 8 nucleotides agree with TRBD2. The CDR3 extends over 15 amino acids. The ends lost 4 bases at V and 4 bases at J; junction bases unmatched: 6. From germline, CDR1 is MNHEY and CDR2 SVGAGI. This CDR3 is CASSLPAGAYNEQFF. CDR3 bases: TGTGCCAGCAGTTTGCCAGCGGGAGCTTACAATGAGCAGTTCTTC.

The V call is TRBV5-1, the J call TRBJ2-5, with 14 bases fitting TRBD2. V was pared by 0 bases and J by 10 bases, with 2 bases of the junction left unmatched. This CDR3 comprises 14 residues. Germline CDR1 SGHRS, CDR2 YFSETQ. This CDR3 reads CASSLGTSGRLQYF. The CDR3 DNA follows: TGCGCCAGCAGCTTGGGGACTAGCGGGAGGCTCCAGTACTTC.

V gene TRBV4-2 combines with J gene TRBJ1-4, with 10 bases identical to TRBD1. V was clipped by 0 bases and J by 5 bases; unmatched bases: 3. The CDR3 length is 16 residues. CDR1 LGHNA and CDR2 YNFKEQ come from the germline V gene. The CDR3 region is CASSQDPGQGNEKLFF. The CDR3 DNA follows: TGTGCCAGCAGCCAAGATCCGGGACAGGGGAATGAAAAACTGTTTTTT.

The rearrangement uses TRBV28 and TRBJ2-5; 7 positions match TRBD1. The V segment lost 4 bases and the J segment 1 base; nucleotides outside the gene matches: 3. Germline V CDR1 and CDR2: MDHEN, SYDVKM. The CDR3 runs 14 residues. CDR3 nucleotides: TGTGCCAGCAGTTACAGGGGATTCCAAGAGACCCAGTACTTC. Translation: CASSYRGFQETQYF.

The chain recombines TRBV15 with TRBJ1-1; 8 bases are a match to TRBD1. The CDR3 contains 19 residues. The germline V gene has CDR1 LNHNV and CDR2 YYDKDF (reference sequence). Losses at the gene ends were 3 bases for V and 1 base for J; bases not matched to a gene: 16. The CDR3 loop is CATSSSKTGAARWNTEAFF. The CDR3 region has the DNA TGTGCCACCAGCAGTTCAAAGACAGGGGCGGCAAGGTGGAACACTGAAGCTTTCTTT.

For this clone: This same CDR3 is encoded by further DNA sequences in the sample. V and J are TRBV9 and TRBJ2-7, with a possible D match to TRBD2 (6 bases). With 0 bases removed from V and 0 bases from J, the gap between germline ends came to 7 bases. Germline V lookup: CDR1 SGDLS, CDR2 YYNGEE. This CDR3 is built from 14 residues. CDR3 in amino acids: CASSVDGSSYEQYF. The CDR3 bases are TGTGCCAGCAGCGTAGACGGGAGCTCCTACGAGCAGTACTTC.

V gene TRBV28 combines with J gene TRBJ2-7; possible D gene TRBD2, 7 bases. Trimming took off 6 bases at V and 6 bases at J, with 12 bases between the two ends. Germline V CDR1 and CDR2: MDHEN, SYDVKM. CDR3 length: 12 amino acids. In DNA, the CDR3 is TGTGCCAGCAGCAGGAGGGGGGGCGAGCAGTACTTC. This gives the protein CASSRRGGEQYF. Drawing the rest from reference TRBV28 and TRBJ2-7, the complete variable domain is DVKVTQSSRYLVKRTGEKVFLECVQDMDHENMFWYRQDPGLGLRLIYFSYDVKMKEKGDIPEGYSVSREKKERFSLILESASTNQTSMYLCASSRRGGEQYFGPGTRLTVT.

The chain carries TRBV5-1 and TRBJ2-7; possibly TRBD2 for D (5 bases). V lost 0 bases to trimming and J lost 0 bases, with 13 bases between them. The germline V gene has CDR1 SGHRS and CDR2 YFSETQ. The CDR3 runs 16 residues. The CDR3 DNA is TGCGCCAGCAGCTTGGATTCCGGCGGGTCCTCCTACGAGCAGTACTTC. This gives the protein CASSLDSGGSSYEQYF. Full variable domain (remainder filled in from reference TRBV5-1 and TRBJ2-7): KAGVTQTPRYLIKTRGQQVTLSCSPISGHRSVSWYQQTPGQGLQFLFEYFSETQRNKGNFPGRFSGRQFSNSRSEMNVSTLELGDSALYLCASSLDSGGSSYEQYFGPGTRLTVT.

The chain combines TRBV4-3 with TRBJ1-5; TRBD1 is a possible D gene (5 bases). The V gene's germline CDR1 is LGHNA and CDR2 YSLEER. With 1 base removed from V and 7 bases from J, the gap between germline ends came to 11 bases. The CDR3 runs 14 residues. The CDR3 DNA follows: TGCGCCAGCAGCCAAGTGGCGGGACGGCAGCCCCAGCATTTT. This translates into CASSQVAGRQPQHF.

J is TRBJ1-5 and V is TRBV2; possibly TRBD1 for D (5 bases). V was trimmed by 1 base and J by 4 bases, leaving 8 bases between them. Germline assignment: CDR1 SNHLY and CDR2 FYNNEI. The CDR3 runs to 14 residues. As DNA, the CDR3 is TGTGCCAGCAGTGAAGAGGGGCGTAATCAGCCCCAGCATTTT. Translated, it gives CASSEEGRNQPQHF. The complete variable domain, with remaining parts taken from reference TRBV2 and TRBJ1-5, reads EPEVTQTPSHQVTQMGQEVILRCVPISNHLYFYWYRQILGQKVEFLVSFYNNEISEKSEIFDDQFSVERPDGSNFTLKIRSTKLEDSAMYFCASSEEGRNQPQHFGDGTRLSIL.

The V call is TRBV15, the J call TRBJ2-5; a weak D match, TRBD1 (5 bases). CDR3 length: 15 amino acids. V gave up 0 bases and J gave up 0 bases, with 8 bases separating them. Germline V lookup: CDR1 LNHNV, CDR2 YYDKDF (reference sequence). Here the CDR3 reads CATSREGADQETQYF. DNA for the CDR3: TGTGCCACCAGCAGAGAAGGGGCAGACCAAGAGACCCAGTACTTC.

The chain has TRBV7-9 and TRBJ2-7; 10 nucleotides align to TRBD2. The V and J ends lost 2 bases and 7 bases, in that order; junction bases with no gene match: 8. CDR1 is SEHNR and CDR2 is FQNEAQ in the germline V gene (reference sequence). CDR3 length: 15 amino acids. For the CDR3, the DNA is TGTGCCAGCAGCTTAAAGGCTAGCGGGGGTGTGGAGCAGTACTTC. This encodes CASSLKASGGVEQYF.

The chain joins TRBV10-3 to TRBJ1-3, with unresolved D. This CDR3 comprises 11 residues. V dropped 7 bases and J dropped 4 bases, with 5 bases sitting between them. CDR1 and CDR2 from the germline V gene are ENHRY and SYGVKD. DNA for the CDR3: TGTGCCATCACATCCGGAAACACCATATATTTT. This encodes CAITSGNTIYF.

The V call is TRBV7-8, the J call TRBJ2-1; TRBD2 agrees at 9 bases. Germline CDR1 SGHVS, CDR2 FQNEAQ. CDR3 length: 19 residues. J was trimmed by 5 bases and V by 5 bases; bases with no gene match: 19. CDR3 sequence (DNA): TGTGCCAGCAGCCCGATTTCCCGGGGTCTAGCGGGAATTAACAATGAGCAGTTCTTC. It is translated as CASSPISRGLAGINNEQFF.

V is TRBV9 and J is TRBJ2-1, with 9 bases aligning to TRBD2. The ends lost 3 bases at V and 4 bases at J; junction bases unmatched: 5. The CDR3 is 15 amino acids. Germline assignment: CDR1 SGDLS and CDR2 YYNGEE. The CDR3 DNA follows: TGTGCCAGCAGCGCGGCTAGCGGGATATACAATGAGCAGTTCTTC. It encodes CASSAASGIYNEQFF.

The rearrangement links TRBV25-1 to TRBJ1-3, with 10 bases identical to TRBD1. Germline V gene sequence: CDR1 MGHDK, CDR2 SYGVNS. The CDR3 is 15 residues long. The junction had 2 bases not matched to a gene; V was cut back by 2 bases and J by 4 bases. The CDR3 sequence: CASSEQGQGGNTIYF. DNA of the CDR3: TGTGCCAGCAGTGAACAGGGACAGGGGGGAAACACCATATATTTT. The complete variable domain, with remaining parts taken from reference TRBV25-1 and TRBJ1-3, reads EADIYQTPRYLVIGTGKKITLECSQTMGHDKMYWYQQDPGMELHLIHYSYGVNSTEKGDLSSESTVSRIRTEHFPLTLESARPSHTSQYLCASSEQGQGGNTIYFGEGSWLTVV.

Details on this clone: One end of the junction fails to match germline, which may point to a read error. This chain uses TRBV4-1 with TRBJ2-7; D might be TRBD2 (6 bases). Germline V lookup: CDR1 MGHRA, CDR2 YSYEKL. The CDR3 is made up of 13 amino acids. The CDR3 loop reads CASSQPFDGRLSF. CDR3 bases: TGCGCCAGCAGCCAACCTTTTGACGGGAGATTAAGTTTT.

The chain combines TRBV11-3 with TRBJ2-7; D might be TRBD1 (6 bases). The CDR3 loop spans 15 amino acids. The V and J ends lost 6 bases and 3 bases respectively, with 18 bases between them. Germline loops: CDR1 SGHNT, CDR2 YENEEA. CDR3 coding DNA: TGTGCCAGCAGTTTGCCGGGACAAGGTCTCTACGAGCAGTACTTC. It encodes CASSLPGQGLYEQYF.